The sequence of this T cell receptor (beta chain) was determined in a study of cytomegalovirus exposure and HLA in healthy donors. Concerning this clone: No antigen is known for it.

The V gene's germline CDR1 is LNHDA and CDR2 SQIVND (reference sequence). The CDR3 is made up of 16 amino acids. The J segment lost 4 bases and the V segment lost 4 bases, leaving 9 bases of the junction unmatched. Study-level findings and limits: A later analysis reportedly identified an Asian-associated ancestry cluster as carrying fewer N-insertions than the approximately 670-donor mean. For most TCR beta V segments, an earlier analysis put the productive rate at about 87% or about 30% of the time.

PCR amplification relied on 60 Vbeta primers (plus 13 Jbeta primers). The data were produced by immunoSEQ multiplex PCR, yet TCRdb's version contains in-frame clones alone and is incomplete. The repertoire holds roughly 100,000 clones, with roughly 15% as singletons. The J gene is TRBJ2-1, the V gene TRBV19; 8 bases match TRBD2. The sample consisted of PBMCs. The receptor's source is a female donor in good health and CMV-seronegative. The CDR3 spells CASSTAGGSDYNEQFF. For the CDR3, the DNA is TGTGCCAGTAGTACGGCGGGGGGCTCGGATTACAATGAGCAGTTCTTC.